The table lists the clone carrying this TCR beta chain with a count of one. Its antigen remains unknown. This PCR relied on a set of 60 Vbeta primers and 13 Jbeta primers. Profiled with immunoSEQ multiplex PCR; TCRdb holds only in-frame clones, not every one. The sample has over 85,000 clones, around four fifths seen once; the top ten hold 2% to 2.5%. The data stem from a study of cytomegalovirus exposure and HLA in healthy donors. Looking at the study overall: Inside one of the first data releases sat 75 million to 100 million unique TCRs taken from HLA-typed donors.

Study-level points and caveats: In a later analysis, specific HLA alleles were associated with approximately 17,000 TCR beta sequences at a 0.05 false discovery rate.

Trimming removed 4 bases from V and 6 bases from J; junction bases left unmatched: 8. Germline V gives CDR1 SEHNR, CDR2 FQNEAQ (reference sequence). The CDR3 has 15 residues. The rearrangement links TRBV7-9 to TRBJ2-7; TRBD2 aligns across 11 bases. This clonotype was sampled from a man in his forties or fifties in good health and CMV-seronegative. The sequencing input was PBMCs. CDR3 coding DNA: TGTGCCAGCAGCTCCAATAGCGGGGGGGCCTCCGAGCAGTACTTC. Amino acids: CASSSNSGGASEQYF.